This is a list of T cell receptor beta chains from one sample in a study of cytomegalovirus exposure and HLA in healthy donors. Here immunoSEQ multiplex PCR was the method, and the copy in TCRdb shows in-frame clones only, minus some. Its table records about 31,000 clones. The sequenced material came from PBMCs. These receptors came from a female donor in good health and CMV-seronegative. CDR3s include the opening cysteine and the closing phenylalanine or tryptophan. A D gene is named only where the DNA matches it firmly.

j_call: TRBJ2-7
v_call: TRBV28
d_call: TRBD2
cdr3_length: 15
cdr3_nt: TGTGCCAGCAGTTACGGGGGGGAGGCCACCTACGAGCAGTACTTC
cdr3_aa: CASSYGGEATYEQYF

j_call: TRBJ1-4
v_call: TRBV5-1
d_call: NA
cdr3_length: 13
cdr3_nt: TGCGCCAGCAGCTTGGCAGGGTGGGAAAAACTGTTTTTT
cdr3_aa: CASSLAGWEKLFF

j_call: TRBJ2-3
v_call: TRBV19
d_call: NA
cdr3_length: 15
cdr3_nt: TGTGCCAGTAGGACCGGGACATACAGCACAGATACGCAGTATTTT
cdr3_aa: CASRTGTYSTDTQYF

j_call: TRBJ1-2
v_call: TRBV9
d_call: NA
cdr3_length: 11
cdr3_nt: TGTGCCAGCAGCCTCAACTATGGCTACACCTTC
cdr3_aa: CASSLNYGYTF

j_call: TRBJ2-7
v_call: TRBV4-2
d_call: TRBD2
cdr3_length: 14
cdr3_nt: TGTGCCAGCAGCCCCCCGGGGGGGACTCTCGAGCAGTACTTC
cdr3_aa: CASSPPGGTLEQYF

j_call: TRBJ1-2
v_call: TRBV30
d_call: NA
cdr3_length: 13
cdr3_nt: TGTGCCTGGAGTGTGAAGGGGAACTATGGCTACACCTTC
cdr3_aa: CAWSVKGNYGYTF

j_call: TRBJ2-5
v_call: TRBV19
d_call: TRBD1
cdr3_length: 15
cdr3_nt: TGTGCCAGTAGTACTAAGGGACAGGGGGTAGTGACCCAGTACTTC
cdr3_aa: CASSTKGQGVVTQYF

j_call: TRBJ2-7
v_call: TRBV2
d_call: TRBD1
cdr3_length: 13
cdr3_nt: TGTGCCAGCAGTGAGTCGAGGACAGGGGAGCAGTACTTC
cdr3_aa: CASSESRTGEQYF

j_call: TRBJ2-3
v_call: TRBV18
d_call: NA
cdr3_length: 17
cdr3_nt: TGTGCCAGCTCACCCGGGACACCCGGAAAGAGCACAGATACGCAGTATTTT
cdr3_aa: CASSPGTPGKSTDTQYF

j_call: TRBJ2-5
v_call: TRBV11-2
d_call: TRBD1
cdr3_length: 13
cdr3_nt: TGTGCCAGCAGCTTAGGACAGGGAGAGACCCAGTACTTC
cdr3_aa: CASSLGQGETQYF

j_call: TRBJ1-4
v_call: TRBV18
d_call: TRBD1
cdr3_length: 17
cdr3_nt: TGTGCCAGCTCACCGTACCTCGGACAGGGACTAAATGAAAAACTGTTTTTT
cdr3_aa: CASSPYLGQGLNEKLFF

j_call: TRBJ1-2
v_call: TRBV30
d_call: TRBD1
cdr3_length: 12
cdr3_nt: TGTGCCTGGTACAGGGGGGTTTATGGCTACAACTTC
cdr3_aa: CAWYRGVYGYNF

j_call: TRBJ2-2
v_call: TRBV6-6
d_call: NA
cdr3_length: 12
cdr3_nt: TGTGCCAGCAAACTAAACACCGGGGAGCTGTTTTTT
cdr3_aa: CASKLNTGELFF

j_call: TRBJ2-7
v_call: TRBV18
d_call: NA
cdr3_length: 15
cdr3_nt: TGTGCCAGCTCACCACAGGGGGAGAGCTCCTACGAGCAGTACTTC
cdr3_aa: CASSPQGESSYEQYF

j_call: TRBJ1-5
v_call: TRBV6-5
d_call: NA
cdr3_length: 14
cdr3_nt: TGTGCCAGCAGTTACGGGTCGGGGAATCAGCCCCAGCATTTT
cdr3_aa: CASSYGSGNQPQHF

j_call: TRBJ1-5
v_call: TRBV19
d_call: NA
cdr3_length: 15
cdr3_nt: TGTGCCAGTAGTATAGGTGACAGTAGCAATCAGCCCCAGCATTTT
cdr3_aa: CASSIGDSSNQPQHF

j_call: TRBJ2-5
v_call: TRBV7-7
d_call: NA
cdr3_length: 13
cdr3_nt: TGTGCCAGCAGTTGGGGAATAGGGGGGACCCAGTACTTC
cdr3_aa: CASSWGIGGTQYF

j_call: TRBJ2-5
v_call: TRBV15
d_call: TRBD2
cdr3_length: 14
cdr3_nt: TGTGCCACGGGCTCTCGGGGGGGCGGGGAGACCCAGTACTTC
cdr3_aa: CATGSRGGGETQYF

j_call: TRBJ2-7
v_call: TRBV5-1
d_call: TRBD2
cdr3_length: 16
cdr3_nt: TGCGCCAGCAGCTTTGACGGGACTAGCGGGGGCTACGAGCAGTACTTC
cdr3_aa: CASSFDGTSGGYEQYF

j_call: TRBJ2-7
v_call: TRBV11-3
d_call: NA
cdr3_length: 15
cdr3_nt: TGTGCCAGCAGCCCCACCCTCTCGACAGACTACGAGCAGTACTTC
cdr3_aa: CASSPTLSTDYEQYF

j_call: TRBJ2-6
v_call: TRBV19
d_call: NA
cdr3_length: 16
cdr3_nt: TGTGCCAGTAGTATAGAAGGAGGGACTGGGGCCAACGTCCTGACTTTC
cdr3_aa: CASSIEGGTGANVLTF

j_call: TRBJ1-3
v_call: TRBV28
d_call: NA
cdr3_length: 17
cdr3_nt: TGTGCCAGCAGGACCACTCTAGGTATGGGTGGTGGAAACACCATATATTTT
cdr3_aa: CASRTTLGMGGGNTIYF

j_call: TRBJ1-2
v_call: TRBV29-1
d_call: NA
cdr3_length: 11
cdr3_nt: TGCAGCGTAGCCGACTACGGAGGCGGCACCTTC
cdr3_aa: CSVADYGGGTF

j_call: TRBJ1-6
v_call: TRBV9
d_call: NA
cdr3_length: 14
cdr3_nt: TGTGCCAGCAGCGTAGTCGGGAGAGACTCACCCCTCCACTTT
cdr3_aa: CASSVVGRDSPLHF

j_call: TRBJ2-1
v_call: TRBV7-6
d_call: NA
cdr3_length: 15
cdr3_nt: TGTGCCAGCAGCCTCCGGGACACAGAATACAATGAGCAGTTCTTC
cdr3_aa: CASSLRDTEYNEQFF

j_call: TRBJ2-6
v_call: TRBV28
d_call: NA
cdr3_length: 17
cdr3_nt: TGTGCCAGCAGTTTACAGACAGGCGACTCTGGGGCCAACGTCCTGACTTTC
cdr3_aa: CASSLQTGDSGANVLTF

j_call: TRBJ1-4
v_call: TRBV5-1
d_call: NA
cdr3_length: 14
cdr3_nt: TGCGCCAGCAGCCCGGACAGCGTTTATGAAAAACTGTTTTTT
cdr3_aa: CASSPDSVYEKLFF

j_call: TRBJ2-3
v_call: TRBV7-6
d_call: TRBD2
cdr3_length: 17
cdr3_nt: TGTGCCAGCAGCCTCCGGGGTAGCGGGGGACTCACAGATACGCAGTATTTT
cdr3_aa: CASSLRGSGGLTDTQYF

j_call: TRBJ1-5
v_call: TRBV7-9
d_call: NA
cdr3_length: 13
cdr3_nt: TGTGCCAGCAGCTCGACAGTCAATCAGCCCCAGCATTTT
cdr3_aa: CASSSTVNQPQHF

j_call: TRBJ2-2
v_call: TRBV4-2
d_call: TRBD2
cdr3_length: 18
cdr3_nt: TGTGCCAGCAGCCAAGAATCGAGTCTAGCGGGTATCACCGGGGAGCTGTTTTTT
cdr3_aa: CASSQESSLAGITGELFF

j_call: TRBJ1-1
v_call: TRBV15
d_call: NA
cdr3_length: 15
cdr3_nt: TGTGCCACCAGCAGAGAAAAATGGGGGGGGACTGAAGCTTTCTTT
cdr3_aa: CATSREKWGGTEAFF

j_call: TRBJ2-3
v_call: TRBV6-6
d_call: NA
cdr3_length: 16
cdr3_nt: TGTGCCAGCAGTTACTCGGTCCAGTCTAGCACAGATACGCAGTATTTT
cdr3_aa: CASSYSVQSSTDTQYF

j_call: TRBJ1-5
v_call: TRBV5-8
d_call: TRBD1
cdr3_length: 17
cdr3_nt: TGTGCCAGCAGCTTCCACGGACAGGGGATCTACAATCAGCCCCAGCATTTT
cdr3_aa: CASSFHGQGIYNQPQHF

j_call: TRBJ1-5
v_call: TRBV4-1
d_call: TRBD1
cdr3_length: 16
cdr3_nt: TGCGCCAGCAGCCAAGTAACGACAGGGGGCAATCAGCCCCAGCATTTT
cdr3_aa: CASSQVTTGGNQPQHF

j_call: TRBJ1-3
v_call: TRBV19
d_call: NA
cdr3_length: 16
cdr3_nt: TGTGCCAGTAGTATAGGCCGGGGGGCGTCTGGAAACACCATATATTTT
cdr3_aa: CASSIGRGASGNTIYF

j_call: TRBJ2-3
v_call: TRBV29-1
d_call: NA
cdr3_length: 13
cdr3_nt: TGCAGCGCTGGGCTGAGGGCGCGAGATACGCAGTGTTTT
cdr3_aa: CSAGLRARDTQCF

j_call: TRBJ2-7
v_call: TRBV18
d_call: TRBD2
cdr3_length: 17
cdr3_nt: TGTGCCAGCTCACCGGCTAGCGGGGGGGGATCCACCTACGAGCAGTACTTC
cdr3_aa: CASSPASGGGSTYEQYF

j_call: TRBJ1-1
v_call: TRBV2
d_call: TRBD1
cdr3_length: 14
cdr3_nt: TGTGCCAGCAGTTCAGGGGGAGAGGGCACTGAAGCTTTCTTT
cdr3_aa: CASSSGGEGTEAFF

j_call: TRBJ2-5
v_call: TRBV11-3
d_call: NA
cdr3_length: 15
cdr3_nt: TGTGCCAGCAGCCCAGGGGCCTCCCCTCAAGAGACCCAGTACTTC
cdr3_aa: CASSPGASPQETQYF

j_call: TRBJ1-4
v_call: TRBV19
d_call: NA
cdr3_length: 13
cdr3_nt: TGTGCCAGTAGTATAGATCGGCAGGGAAAACTGTTTTTT
cdr3_aa: CASSIDRQGKLFF

j_call: TRBJ1-5
v_call: TRBV2
d_call: NA
cdr3_length: 14
cdr3_nt: TGTGCCAGCGGGGAGCTGGCCCGGAATCAGCCCCAGCATTTT
cdr3_aa: CASGELARNQPQHF

j_call: TRBJ2-3
v_call: TRBV5-1
d_call: TRBD1
cdr3_length: 14
cdr3_nt: TGCGCCAGCAGCCTTGGGCAGGGGGCAGATACGCAGTATTTT
cdr3_aa: CASSLGQGADTQYF